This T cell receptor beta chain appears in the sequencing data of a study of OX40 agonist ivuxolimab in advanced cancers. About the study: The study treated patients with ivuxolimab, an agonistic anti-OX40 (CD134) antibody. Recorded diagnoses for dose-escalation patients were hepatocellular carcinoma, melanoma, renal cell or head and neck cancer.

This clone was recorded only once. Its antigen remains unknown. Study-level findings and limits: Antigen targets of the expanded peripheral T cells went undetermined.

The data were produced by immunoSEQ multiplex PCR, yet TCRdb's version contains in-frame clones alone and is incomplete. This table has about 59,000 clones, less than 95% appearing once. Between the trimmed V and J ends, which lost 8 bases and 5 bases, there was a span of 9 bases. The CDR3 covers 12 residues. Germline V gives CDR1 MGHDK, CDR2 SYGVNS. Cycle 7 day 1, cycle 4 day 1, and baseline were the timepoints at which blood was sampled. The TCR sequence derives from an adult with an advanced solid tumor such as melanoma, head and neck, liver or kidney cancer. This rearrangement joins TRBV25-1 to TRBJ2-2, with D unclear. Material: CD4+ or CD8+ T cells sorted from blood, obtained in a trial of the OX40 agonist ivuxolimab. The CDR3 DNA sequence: TGTGCCAGCGGCCTCGGAACCGGGGAGCTGTTTTTT. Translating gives CASGLGTGELFF.